Each of the 25 T cell receptor beta chains below was sequenced from the same sample in a study of human T cells and chemical hapten exposure. Time point in this sample: pre-sensitization, week 0. Specified treatment: therapeutic diphenylcyclopropenone sensitization with weekly scalp DPC. TCRdb independently ran MiXCR on the RACE reads; one entry per CDR3 protein. The sample gives over 300,000 distinct CDR3 sequences, 5.1% of which show up once; 2.5% to 3% is in the top ten. Source: whole blood, taken in connection with sensitization to the hapten diphenylcyclopropenone (DPC). Receptors originate from a woman aged 45 to 65 with alopecia areata. Some clones in this sample may be carry-over from other donors' samples.

This clonotype was observed a handful of times. The V gene is TRBV7-2, the J gene TRBJ1-2; D ambiguous. The V and J ends lost 7 bases and 3 bases respectively, with 12 bases between them. Germline CDR1 is SGHTA and CDR2 is FQGNSA. The CDR3 covers 13 residues. CDR3 loop: CASTRVTDYGYTF. As DNA, the CDR3 is TGTGCCAGCACCCGAGTCACTGACTATGGCTACACCTTC. The whole variable domain, remainder taken from reference TRBV7-2 and TRBJ1-2, is GAGVSQSPSNKVTEKGKDVELRCDPISGHTALYWYRQSLGQGLEFLIYFQGNSAPDKSGLPSDRFSAERTGGSVSTLTIQRTQQEDSAVYLCASTRVTDYGYTFGSGTRLTVV.

The V call is TRBV12-3 or TRBV12-4, the J call TRBJ1-2, with D uncertain. The CDR3 consists of 16 residues. Trimming removed 7 bases from V and 0 bases from J, with 18 bases in between. In DNA form, the CDR3 reads TGTGCCAGCACCTTTGGCCGGAGGGCCCCTAACTATGGCTACACCTTC. Translation gives CASTFGRRAPNYGYTF.

The chain's CDR3 is CASSWDSQEKLFF. CDR3 sequence (DNA): TGTGCCAGCAGCTGGGACAGTCAAGAAAAACTGTTTTTT. The V gene is TRBV3-1, the J gene TRBJ1-4; 7 nucleotides line up with TRBD1. Trimming took 5 bases from V and 8 from J; bases not matched to a gene: 5. Germline lookup yields CDR1 LGHDT and CDR2 YNNKEL (reference sequence). This CDR3 is 13 amino acids long.

A few counts support this clonotype. The chain employs TRBV24-1 and TRBJ2-3, with D perhaps matching TRBD1 (6 bases). The germline CDR1 and CDR2 sequences are KGHDR and SFDVKD. CDR3 length equals 16 residues. Trimming removed 0 bases at V and 6 bases at J, with 15 bases between. DNA of the CDR3: TGTGCCACCAGTGATTTGCCCAGGGGTCTCCCCGATACGCAGTATTTT. The encoded protein is CATSDLPRGLPDTQYF.

This clonotype was counted ten times or more. The chain recombines TRBV20-1 with TRBJ2-3; D is ambiguous. The length of the CDR3 is 13 residues. Trimming removed 6 bases from V and 3 bases from J, with 13 bases in between. Germline V CDR1 and CDR2: DFQATT, SNEGSKA (reference sequence). The CDR3 region has the DNA TGCAGTGCGGAGTGGAGAATGACAGATACGCAGTATTTT. As protein: CSAEWRMTDTQYF.

This clonotype was counted ten times or more. This sequence joins TRBV6-2 or TRBV6-3 and TRBJ2-6, with 13 bases that match TRBD2. The CDR3 is 17 residues long. The V gene's germline CDR1 is MNHEY and CDR2 SVGEGT. J was trimmed by 3 bases and V by 6 bases; bases with no gene match: 5. The CDR3 here is CASSRTSGRYGANVLTF. In nucleotides, the CDR3 is TGTGCCAGCAGCCGGACTAGCGGGAGATATGGGGCCAACGTCCTGACTTTC.

The chain couples TRBV7-2 to TRBJ2-2, with a tentative D call TRBD1 (6 bases). In germline, CDR1 is SGHTA, CDR2 FQGNSA. The CDR3 runs to 16 residues. V was trimmed by 2 bases and J by 4 bases, leaving 14 bases between them. CDR3 bases: TGTGCCAGCAGCTTATCGTGGGGGCTGGGCACCGGGGAGCTGTTTTTT. It specifies CASSLSWGLGTGELFF.

This clonotype was recorded many times. The chain uses TRBV7-2 and TRBJ1-1, with D unclear. CDR1 is SGHTA, CDR2 FQGNSA, per germline. Trimming left V 1 base short and J 1 base short, with 10 bases between. The length of the CDR3 is 15 residues. The CDR3 sequence is CASSLDNFGNTEAFF. The CDR3, as DNA: TGTGCCAGCAGCTTAGATAATTTTGGGAACACTGAAGCTTTCTTT.

At least ten counts were recorded for this clonotype. This rearrangement joins TRBV7-2 to TRBJ2-1; perhaps TRBD2 as D (5 bases). From germline, CDR1 is SGHTA and CDR2 FQGNSA. Trimming pared 3 bases from V and 6 bases from J, leaving 9 bases between. CDR3 length: 13 residues. The CDR3 sequence is CASSFLAFNEQFF. The CDR3 DNA follows: TGTGCCAGCAGCTTTCTAGCCTTCAATGAGCAGTTCTTC.

This clonotype was detected many times. The chain links TRBV18 to TRBJ2-1; 10 nucleotides line up with TRBD2. Unmatched junction bases numbered 4, after V lost 0 bases and J lost 2 bases. The germline gives CDR1 KGHSH, CDR2 LQKENI. The CDR3 totals 17 residues. DNA of the CDR3: TGTGCCAGCTCACCACCGGGTAGCGGGAGGACCTACAATGAGCAGTTCTTC. Protein product: CASSPPGSGRTYNEQFF.

Worth noting for this clonotype: A single base separates this from a much larger clone, so it may be a read error. The gene calls are TRBV6-4 and TRBJ1-1, with a tentative D call TRBD1 (6 bases). CDR1 MRHNA and CDR2 SNTAGT come from the germline V gene. Trimming took off 5 bases at V and 2 bases at J, with 21 bases between the two ends. This CDR3 comprises 17 residues. CDR3 in amino acids: CASSSGTRNSINTEAFF. The DNA of the CDR3 is TGTGCCAGCAGTTCCGGGACAAGGAACTCTATAAACACTGAAGCTTTCTTT.

This clonotype was picked up a small number of times. The chain is built from TRBV7-9 and TRBJ1-2; the D is unclear. The CDR3 totals 16 residues. V shed 4 bases and J shed 1 base, with 16 bases lying between them. Germline V CDR1 and CDR2: SEHNR, FQNEAQ (reference sequence). CDR3 protein: CASSSGRNIINYGYTF. The CDR3 DNA follows: TGTGCCAGCAGCTCAGGACGGAATATCATTAACTATGGCTACACCTTC. Full variable domain (missing parts from reference TRBV7-9 and TRBJ1-2): DTGVSQNPRHKITKRGQNVTFRCDPISEHNRLYWYRQTLGQGPEFLTYFQNEAQLEKSRLLSDRFSAERPKGSFSTLEIQRTEQGDSAMYLCASSSGRNIINYGYTFGSGTRLTVV.

This clonotype came up many times. The chain uses TRBV6-5 and TRBJ2-7, with 7 bases identical to TRBD2. Germline V CDR1 and CDR2: MNHEY, SVGAGI. This CDR3 is 14 amino acids long. V lost 2 bases to trimming and J lost 5 bases; unmatched junction nucleotides: 6. The CDR3 DNA follows: TGTGCCAGCAGTTACCGGACTAGTTTCGACGAGCAGTACTTC. It codes for CASSYRTSFDEQYF.

There are a few counts of this clonotype. This rearrangement joins TRBV19 to TRBJ1-2; D may be TRBD1 (5 bases). Trimming removed 4 bases at V and 0 bases at J, with 9 bases between. The V gene's germline CDR1 is LNHDA and CDR2 SQIVND (reference sequence). The CDR3 runs 14 residues. Written as DNA, the CDR3 is TGTGCCAGTAGTAGCAGGGAAGCTAACTATGGCTACACCTTC. It encodes CASSSREANYGYTF.

This clonotype occurred many times. The genes are TRBV7-9 and TRBJ2-3, with D perhaps TRBD1 (5 bases). Trimming cost V 3 bases and J 5 bases, with 21 bases left between them. This CDR3 is built from 17 residues. Germline V CDR1 and CDR2: SEHNR, FQNEAQ (reference sequence). The CDR3 DNA reads TGTGCCAGCAGCTTGGGGCCCACCGTCCCCACGGGAGATACGCAGTATTTT. This gives the protein CASSLGPTVPTGDTQYF. The full variable domain, completed using reference TRBV7-9 and TRBJ2-3, is DTGVSQNPRHKITKRGQNVTFRCDPISEHNRLYWYRQTLGQGPEFLTYFQNEAQLEKSRLLSDRFSAERPKGSFSTLEIQRTEQGDSAMYLCASSLGPTVPTGDTQYFGPGTRLTVL.

The gene calls are TRBV6-1 and TRBJ1-4, with TRBD1 matching over 7 bases. V lost 6 bases and J lost 14; bases outside the gene matches: 9. From germline, CDR1 is MNHNS and CDR2 SASEGT. The CDR3 has 12 amino acids. The chain's CDR3 is CASSLKGARLFF. In DNA form, the CDR3 reads TGTGCCAGCAGCTTAAAGGGGGCACGGCTGTTTTTT.

This clonotype was picked up many times. The J gene is TRBJ1-1, the V gene TRBV18; D remains unclear. The CDR3 totals 14 residues. V lost 8 bases and J lost 7, with 20 bases in between. Germline V CDR1 and CDR2: KGHSH, LQKENI. The CDR3 DNA reads as TGTGCCAGCCGTAAAGAAGAGGTGGAGGGTGAAGCTTTCTTT. It yields the protein CASRKEEVEGEAFF. The full variable domain, in which reference TRBV18 and TRBJ1-1 provide the parts outside the CDR3, is NAGVMQNPRHLVRRRGQEARLRCSPMKGHSHVYWYRQLPEEGLKFMVYLQKENIIDESGMPKERFSAEFPKEGPSILRIQQVVRGDSAAYFCASRKEEVEGEAFFGQGTRLTVV.

In this sample, this clonotype turned up a few times. The chain carries TRBV20-1 and TRBJ1-1; D is uncertain. Trimming took off 2 bases at V and 0 bases at J, with 13 bases between the two ends. This CDR3 is built from 15 residues. The germline CDR1 and CDR2 sequences are DFQATT and SNEGSKA (reference sequence). This CDR3 is CSARLSPGMNTEAFF. The CDR3 coding sequence is TGCAGTGCTAGACTGAGTCCAGGCATGAACACTGAAGCTTTCTTT.

This clonotype was recorded a few times. V usage is TRBV4-1 and J usage is TRBJ1-2; D is ambiguous. V was shortened by 1 base and J by 4 bases, with 10 bases between the two germline ends. The length of the CDR3 is 14 residues. Germline CDR1 and CDR2: MGHRA and YSYEKL. The CDR3 DNA reads TGCGCCAGCAGCCAAGTTGGGGAGGCCTATGGCTACACCTTC. The encoded protein is CASSQVGEAYGYTF.

This clonotype was observed many times. J is TRBJ2-3 and V is TRBV29-1; D call uncertain. The CDR3 loop spans 13 amino acids. The germline V and J ends were trimmed by 3 bases and 7 bases, with 14 bases remaining between them. The germline CDR1 and CDR2 sequences are SQVTM and ANQGSEA. Here the CDR3 reads CSVDPAPGYTQYF. Written as DNA, the CDR3 is TGCAGCGTTGATCCGGCCCCCGGGTATACGCAGTATTTT.

The sample holds a few counts of this clonotype. The genes are TRBV27 and TRBJ2-3; tentative D call: TRBD2 (5 bases). This CDR3 region has 14 residues. The V gene's germline CDR1 is MNHEY and CDR2 SMNVEV (reference sequence). The germline V and J ends were trimmed by 0 bases and 10 bases, with 14 bases remaining between them. CDR3 in amino acids: CASSLSGLLGSQYF. The CDR3 region has the DNA TGTGCCAGCAGTTTATCAGGACTCTTAGGATCGCAGTATTTT.

The rearrangement uses TRBV6-2 or TRBV6-3 and TRBJ1-1, with D unresolved. CDR1 and CDR2 from the germline V gene are MNHEY and SVGEGT. CDR3 length equals 13 residues. Deletions cut 6 bases from V and 1 base from J, with 9 bases between. Here the CDR3 reads CASSAQRNTEAFF. The CDR3 bases are TGTGCCAGCAGCGCTCAAAGGAACACTGAAGCTTTCTTT.

This clonotype has only a few counts. This chain uses TRBV12-3 or TRBV12-4 with TRBJ1-2; the match to TRBD1 covers 9 bases. The CDR3 has 14 amino acids. The V gene end was trimmed by 5 bases and the J gene end by 8 bases; junction bases not matched to a gene: 9. The CDR3 is CASSPGQGILGYTF. Written as DNA, the CDR3 is TGTGCCAGCAGTCCCGGACAGGGGATTCTCGGCTACACCTTC.

The V gene is TRBV27, the J gene TRBJ2-3; 9 bases fit TRBD2. V lost 3 bases and J lost 4; bases outside the gene matches: 11. The V gene's germline CDR1 is MNHEY and CDR2 SMNVEV (reference sequence). This CDR3 comprises 17 residues. The CDR3 sequence: CASSFDDKRTSADTQYF. The CDR3 DNA is TGTGCCAGCAGTTTTGACGATAAGCGGACTAGCGCAGATACGCAGTATTTT.

This clonotype has more than one count but fewer than ten. The rearrangement uses TRBV7-6 and TRBJ2-5; the D gene is possibly TRBD2 (6 bases). There are 15 residues in the CDR3. Germline CDR1 reads SGHVS; CDR2 reads FNYEAQ. Deletions cut 5 bases from V and 5 bases from J, with 18 bases between. CDR3 sequence: CASSLTRREWETQYF. DNA for the CDR3: TGTGCCAGCAGCCTCACAAGGAGGGAATGGGAGACCCAGTACTTC.